Included here is one T cell receptor beta chain sequence, with context. Repertoires were generated with immunoSEQ multiplex PCR, while TCRdb's copy carries only in-frame clones and drops some. This table has about 250,000 clones, approximately 88% appearing once. V dropped 6 bases and J dropped 8; count of bases not matched to a gene: 8. Germline values: CDR1 WNHNN, CDR2 SYGVQD (reference sequence). This CDR3 has 14 residues. The sample belongs to a study of blood T cell repertoires in COVID-19. V and J are TRBV10-1 and TRBJ2-1, with TRBD2 identical over 9 bases. The sequence was collected from a woman in her 30s with COVID-19, enrolled during active disease. The sample consisted of peripheral blood. CDR3 in amino acids: CASRLAGPEDEQFF. The CDR3 DNA reads as TGCGCCAGCAGACTAGCGGGCCCAGAGGATGAGCAGTTCTTC.